This TCR beta chain was retrieved from a study of control samples from healthy donors and cancer patients. Profiled with immunoSEQ multiplex PCR; TCRdb holds only in-frame clones, not every one. The table records 110,000 to 150,000 clones, 89% of them present only once. This CDR3 comprises 16 residues. The germline gives CDR1 MDHEN, CDR2 SYDVKM. V trimming: 4 bases; J trimming: 10 bases; junction bases outside the gene matches: 13. This receptor was obtained from a man younger than 45 in good health. The rearrangement joins TRBV28 to TRBJ1-4; 9 positions match TRBD1. Material: blood. DNA for the CDR3: TGTGCCAGCAGTTCGGCCCAGGACAGGGGTTATGGAAAACTGTTTTTT. This gives the protein CASSSAQDRGYGKLFF.